A selection of T cell receptor beta chains follows, all from one sample in a study of T-cell reconstitution after alpha-beta-depleted transplantation in children. TCRdb processed the PCR reads anew with MiXCR; each CDR3 protein has one entry. The data show approximately 500,000 distinct CDR3 sequences, approximately 10% seen once. The source material was PBMCs, sampled before TCRalphabeta/CD19-depleted stem cell transplant. These receptor sequences come from a child between 2 and 9 years old with inherited bone marrow failure, due to receive a stem cell transplant. CDR3s include the opening cysteine and the closing phenylalanine or tryptophan. The order of the fields is V gene, D gene, clone size, J gene, CDR3 DNA, CDR3 protein. D genes are given only for firm matches. Clone size is given for some rows only: seen once, a few or many times, or a class if the clone is expanded.

V: TRBV20-1; D: TRBD2; size: few; J: TRBJ2-3; DNA: TGCAGTGCTCAGGGACTAGCGGGAGGGCCGACAGATACGCAGTATTTT; CDR3: CSAQGLAGGPTDTQYF
V: TRBV29-1; D: TRBD2; size: few; J: TRBJ2-7; DNA: TGCAGCGTTGAAGATCAACCTAGCGGGAGGGCCACGTACGAGCAGTACTTC; CDR3: CSVEDQPSGRATYEQYF
V: TRBV27; D: TRBD1; size: few; J: TRBJ1-1; DNA: TGTGCCAGCGCTTGGGACAGGGCGGACACTGAAGCTTTCTTT; CDR3: CASAWDRADTEAFF
V: TRBV6-2/TRBV6-3; D: .; size: many; J: TRBJ1-1; DNA: TGTGCCAGCTCCCAAAGGGGGGTTAATGAAGCTTTCTTT; CDR3: CASSQRGVNEAFF
V: TRBV20-1; D: TRBD2; size: many; J: TRBJ2-7; DNA: TGCAGTGCTAGAGAGGGACTAGCCGGGGTAGTGTACGAGCAGTACTTC; CDR3: CSAREGLAGVVYEQYF
V: TRBV5-1; D: TRBD2; size: many; J: TRBJ2-2; DNA: TGCGCCAGCAGACTAGCGGGAGCCGGGGAGCTGTTTTTT; CDR3: CASRLAGAGELFF
V: TRBV27; D: .; size: many; J: TRBJ2-7; DNA: TGTGCCAGCAGTTTATCCACACAGGGTTACGAGCAGTACTTC; CDR3: CASSLSTQGYEQYF
V: TRBV4-3; D: TRBD1; size: many; J: TRBJ1-2; DNA: TGCGCCAGCAGCCAAGAACAGGGGTGGAACTATGGCTACACCTTC; CDR3: CASSQEQGWNYGYTF
V: TRBV28; D: TRBD2; size: .; J: TRBJ2-4; DNA: TGTGCCACCCGAGAAAGGGCGCGATATAGCGGGAGTAACCGAGTCGGCAAAAACATTCAGTACTTC; CDR3: CATRERARYSGSNRVGKNIQYF
V: TRBV11-2; D: TRBD2; size: .; J: TRBJ2-7; DNA: TGTGCCAGCAGCTTAGTTTCTCTAGCGGGAGTAAGGAGGTACGAGCAGTACTTC; CDR3: CASSLVSLAGVRRYEQYF
V: TRBV11-1; D: .; size: .; J: TRBJ2-1; DNA: TGTGCCAGCAGCTTACCCCAGGGGGGCAGGAGCTCCTACAATGAGCAGTTCTTC; CDR3: CASSLPQGGRSSYNEQFF